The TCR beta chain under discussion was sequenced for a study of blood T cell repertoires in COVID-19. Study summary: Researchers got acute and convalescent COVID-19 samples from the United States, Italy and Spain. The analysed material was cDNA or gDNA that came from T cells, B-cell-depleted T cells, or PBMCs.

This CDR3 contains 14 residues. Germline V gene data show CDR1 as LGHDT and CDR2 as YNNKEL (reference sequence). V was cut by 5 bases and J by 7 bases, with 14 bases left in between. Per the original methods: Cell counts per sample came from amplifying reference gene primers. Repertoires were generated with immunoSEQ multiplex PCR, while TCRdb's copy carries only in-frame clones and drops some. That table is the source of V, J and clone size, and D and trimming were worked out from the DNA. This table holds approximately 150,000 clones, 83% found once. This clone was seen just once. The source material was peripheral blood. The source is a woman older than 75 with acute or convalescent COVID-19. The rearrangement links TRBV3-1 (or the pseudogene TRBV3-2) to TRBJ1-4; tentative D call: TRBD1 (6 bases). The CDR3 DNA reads TGTGCCAGCAGCGGCGGGGGGCTGGCTGAAAAACTGTTTTTT. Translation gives CASSGGGLAEKLFF.